This TCR beta chain derives from a study of tumor and adjacent non-tumor tissue in lung cancer. Study context: On average, productive TCRbeta reads reached roughly 4.2 million per sample. Study outcomes and limitations: Shorter survival was associated with higher TCR diversity in tumors.

The germline CDR1 and CDR2 sequences are SGHKS and YYEKEE (reference sequence). CDR3 length: 16 amino acids. The template was RNA from unsorted bulk tissue. The normal lung tissue was taken more than 3 cm from the tumor edge. Comments on this clonotype: Its antigen is currently unknown. Its ends do not fully match the called genes, so a read error is possible.

The library came from three nested PCR rounds adapted from ARM-PCR protocols. Using its own MiXCR run on the multiplex PCR reads, TCRdb lists one record per CDR3 protein. The sample has 65,000 to 75,000 distinct CDR3 sequences; about 77% are singletons. V gene TRBV5-5 combines with J gene TRBJ1-5; tentative D call: TRBD1 (5 bases). The source is a man between 60 and 75 years old with non-small cell lung cancer. Sequenced input: distant non-tumor lung tissue. CDR3 DNA sequence: TGTGCAAGCAGCTTGGAGGGAGGGGACAGCAATCAGCCCCAGCATTTT. Its translation is CASSLEGGDSNQPQHF.